A single sample gave rise to the 26 T cell receptor beta chains below, sequenced in a study of T-cell reconstitution after alpha-beta-depleted transplantation in children. Preparation of the TCRbeta library involved a method that used unique molecular identifiers. TCRdb passed the PCR reads through MiXCR, listing each CDR3 protein once. The data show approximately 210,000 distinct CDR3 sequences, about 15% seen once. The sequencing used PBMCs, mostly from graft donor cells, collected 360 days after TCRalphabeta/CD19-depleted stem cell transplant. These receptors came from a male patient under 10 years old who had a stem cell transplant for acute lymphoblastic leukemia, so the T cells may come from the graft donor.

The chain recombines TRBV12-5 with TRBJ2-4; 9 bases line up with TRBD1. V shed 5 bases and J 2 bases; nucleotides not matched to a gene: 13. Germline values: CDR1 LGHNT, CDR2 FRNRAP. The CDR3 sequence is 18 residues long. This CDR3 is CASGRAGTGFLPKNIQYF. The CDR3 DNA reads TGTGCTAGTGGTCGTGCCGGGACAGGGTTTCTTCCCAAAAACATTCAGTACTTC.

The gene calls are TRBV20-1 and TRBJ1-4; 11 nucleotides match TRBD1. J lost 1 base, V lost 6 bases, and 4 bases had no gene match. Germline values: CDR1 DFQATT, CDR2 SNEGSKA (reference sequence). CDR3 size: 15 residues. The CDR3 region is CSARDRGGTNEKLFF. In DNA, the CDR3 is TGCAGTGCCCGGGACAGGGGGGGAACTAATGAAAAACTGTTTTTT.

Only a few counts were recorded for this clonotype. This sequence joins TRBV12-5 and TRBJ1-5, with 8 bases lining up with TRBD1. Germline V gives CDR1 LGHNT, CDR2 FRNRAP. J lost 2 bases, V lost 2 bases, and 5 bases had no gene match. This CDR3 has 16 amino acids. CDR3 nucleotide sequence: TGTGCTAGTGGTTTGCCTCCGGGACAGGGCAATCAGCCCCAGCATTTT. Residues: CASGLPPGQGNQPQHF.

V is TRBV30 and J is TRBJ1-4; TRBD1 aligns across 8 bases. The CDR3 contains 15 residues. The V gene's germline CDR1 is GTSNPN and CDR2 SVGIG (reference sequence). V was clipped by 5 bases and J by 3 bases; unmatched bases: 8. CDR3 DNA: TGTGCCTGGTCAAACAGGGGGTTGGCTAATGAAAAACTGTTTTTT. It codes for CAWSNRGLANEKLFF.

The sample holds a few counts of this clonotype. J is TRBJ2-1 and V is TRBV12-3 or TRBV12-4; no clear D gene. The CDR3 covers 15 residues. The V end was cut by 5 bases, the J end by 7 bases, with 18 bases between. DNA for the CDR3: TGTGCCAGCAGTCAACGACGATCCCCCCGGAATGAGCAGTTCTTC. It yields the protein CASSQRRSPRNEQFF.

The chain links TRBV20-1 to TRBJ2-5, with TRBD1 identical over 9 bases. V lost 4 bases to trimming and J lost 5 bases; unmatched junction nucleotides: 11. The CDR3 consists of 15 residues. The V gene's germline CDR1 is DFQATT and CDR2 SNEGSKA (reference sequence). The CDR3 nucleotides read TGCAGTGCTACTTTACCCCAGGACAGGGGTGAGACCCAGTACTTC. Amino acid sequence: CSATLPQDRGETQYF.

This clonotype was counted a few times. The rearrangement joins TRBV14 to TRBJ2-2, with D tentatively TRBD2 (6 bases). The CDR3 contains 16 residues. The germline V gene encodes CDR1 SGHDN and CDR2 FVKESK. The V gene lost 2 bases and the J gene lost 4 bases, with 14 bases spanning the gap. DNA for the CDR3: TGTGCCAGCAGCCAACAAGGGAGGCGACTCACCGGGGAGCTGTTTTTT. This sequence encodes CASSQQGRRLTGELFF.

This clonotype was recorded many times. This chain uses TRBV12-3 or TRBV12-4 with TRBJ2-1; possibly TRBD2 for D (6 bases). V lost 3 bases to trimming and J lost 10 bases, with 10 bases between them. The CDR3 totals 12 residues. The CDR3 is CASSFVLAEQFF. In DNA, the CDR3 is TGTGCCAGCAGTTTTGTCCTAGCGGAGCAGTTCTTC.

CDR3 amino acids: CSARFDRVQETQYF. The CDR3 coding sequence is TGCAGTGCTAGATTTGACAGAGTCCAAGAGACCCAGTACTTC. J is TRBJ2-5 and V is TRBV20-1; D may be TRBD1 (5 bases). Germline CDR1 reads DFQATT; CDR2 reads SNEGSKA (reference sequence). The CDR3 spans 14 residues. The V end lost 2 bases, the J end lost 1 base, and 11 bases lay between the germline ends.

This clonotype was counted many times. The rearrangement links TRBV13 to TRBJ1-6; D is unresolved. CDR3 size: 17 residues. The V gene lost 3 bases and the J gene lost 6 bases, with 18 bases spanning the gap. CDR1 and CDR2 from the germline V gene are PRHDT and FYEKMQ (reference sequence). CDR3 protein: CASSFGQLNVGNSPLHF. CDR3 nucleotide sequence: TGTGCCAGCAGCTTCGGCCAGTTGAATGTAGGTAATTCACCCCTCCACTTT.

The CDR3 sequence: CSAREPGENTEAFF. The DNA for the CDR3 is TGCAGTGCTAGGGAACCCGGGGAGAACACTGAAGCTTTCTTT. V usage is TRBV20-1 and J usage is TRBJ1-1, with D unresolved. From germline, CDR1 is DFQATT and CDR2 SNEGSKA (reference sequence). CDR3 length: 14 residues. The V end lost 3 bases, the J end lost 1 base, and 12 bases lay between the germline ends.

This clonotype was seen more than once but under ten times. This chain links TRBV12-3 or TRBV12-4 with TRBJ2-3; 7 positions agree with TRBD1. Trimming at V came to 8 bases and at J to 3 bases, leaving 5 bases not matched to a gene. The CDR3 sequence is 13 residues long. CDR3 coding DNA: TGTGCCAGCGCAGGGGGAAGGACAGATACGCAGTATTTT. It encodes CASAGGRTDTQYF.

The gene calls are TRBV20-1 and TRBJ2-4; D may be TRBD1 or TRBD2 (5 bases each). Germline values: CDR1 DFQATT, CDR2 SNEGSKA (reference sequence). Trimming pared 4 bases from V and 6 bases from J, leaving 16 bases between. The CDR3 runs to 14 residues. CDR3 protein: CSAIIPGRLNIQYF. DNA of the CDR3: TGCAGTGCTATTATTCCGGGACGATTAAACATTCAGTACTTC.

The chain recombines TRBV29-1 with TRBJ2-4; tentatively, D is TRBD2 (5 bases). CDR1 and CDR2 (germline): SQVTM, ANQGSEA. Trimming took 4 bases from V and 9 from J, leaving 16 bases between them. The CDR3 runs to 13 residues. CDR3 bases: TGCAGCGTTGCGGAGTTCCGAAGCGGCATTCAGTACTTC. Amino acid sequence: CSVAEFRSGIQYF.

The chain has TRBV12-3 or TRBV12-4 and TRBJ1-1; 7 bases align to TRBD1. The CDR3 runs to 14 residues. Unmatched junction bases numbered 14, after V lost 9 bases and J lost 7 bases. The CDR3 DNA follows: TGTGCCAGTGACAGGGCTCTTGGCGCCAGTGAAGCTTTCTTT. Translated, it gives CASDRALGASEAFF.

The chain has TRBV29-1 and TRBJ2-7; weak D call: TRBD1 (6 bases). The CDR3 extends over 14 amino acids. From germline, CDR1 is SQVTM and CDR2 ANQGSEA. V dropped 6 bases and J dropped 0 bases, with 15 bases sitting between them. The CDR3 DNA follows: TGCAGCGTAAAACAGGGAAGTAGCTCCTACGAGCAGTACTTC. Translating gives CSVKQGSSSYEQYF.

This clonotype was found a few times. V and J are TRBV6-6 and TRBJ2-2; D uncertain. The CDR3 has 12 amino acids. Germline CDR1 is MNHNY and CDR2 is SVGAGI (reference sequence). V lost 2 bases and J lost 3, with 1 base in between. The DNA of the CDR3 is TGTGCCAGCAGTTACGACACCGGGGAGCTGTTTTTT. It encodes CASSYDTGELFF.

This clonotype showed up just a few times. The V and J genes are TRBV29-1 and TRBJ1-1; 8 bases agree with TRBD1. Germline-derived CDR1 and CDR2 are SQVTM and ANQGSEA. Trimming took 3 bases from V and 11 from J; bases not matched to a gene: 5. The CDR3 has 11 residues. The CDR3 DNA reads TGCAGCGTTGACGACAGGGGTGAGGCTTTCTTT. Its protein is CSVDDRGEAFF.

V and J are TRBV7-2 and TRBJ2-1; TRBD1 might be the D (6 bases). CDR1 and CDR2 (germline): SGHTA, FQGNSA. Trimming shortened V by 5 bases and J by 5 bases, and 10 bases separated the two germline ends. The CDR3 covers 13 residues. CDR3 region: CASSTQGNNEQFF. CDR3 sequence (DNA): TGTGCCAGCAGCACGCAGGGGAACAATGAGCAGTTCTTC.

This clonotype has a handful of counts. The chain employs TRBV7-2 and TRBJ1-1; D not resolved. The germline V gene has CDR1 SGHTA and CDR2 FQGNSA. The CDR3 runs to 14 residues. Trimming shortened V by 5 bases and J by 3 bases, and 13 bases separated the two germline ends. In DNA form, the CDR3 reads TGTGCCAGCAGCCGGGCGATGGGGTACACTGAAGCTTTCTTT. It translates to CASSRAMGYTEAFF.

There are a few counts of this clonotype. The chain links TRBV20-1 to TRBJ2-5; maybe TRBD2 (5 bases). V was clipped by 3 bases and J by 2 bases, with 10 bases between them. Germline CDR1 is DFQATT and CDR2 is SNEGSKA (reference sequence). The length of the CDR3 is 13 residues. The CDR3 bases are TGCAGTGCTAGGGGAGCCCCGCAAGAGACCCAGTACTTC. The encoded protein is CSARGAPQETQYF.

This clonotype came up a few times. The chain combines TRBV6-1 with TRBJ2-1; TRBD2 agrees at 11 bases. The length of the CDR3 is 15 residues. CDR1 is MNHNS, CDR2 SASEGT, per germline. J was trimmed by 4 bases and V by 6 bases; bases with no gene match: 5. The DNA of the CDR3 is TGTGCCAGCAGGGCGACTAGCGGGATTTACAATGAGCAGTTCTTC. Amino acid sequence: CASRATSGIYNEQFF.

This clonotype appeared a few times. The chain couples TRBV28 to TRBJ2-7; D call uncertain. The CDR3 loop spans 15 amino acids. Between the trimmed V and J ends, which lost 1 base and 0 bases, there was a span of 10 bases. Germline V gene lookup returns CDR1 MDHEN and CDR2 SYDVKM. The CDR3 DNA is TGTGCCAGCAGTTTATCAGGCCTTCACTCCTACGAGCAGTACTTC. It specifies CASSLSGLHSYEQYF.

This chain joins TRBV7-2 and TRBJ2-2; TRBD2 matches at 8 bases. Germline assignment: CDR1 SGHTA and CDR2 FQGNSA. The CDR3 length is 16 residues. Losses at the gene ends were 5 bases for V and 5 bases for J; bases not matched to a gene: 10. This chain's CDR3 is CASSKGTSPFTGELFF. The CDR3 DNA sequence: TGTGCCAGCAGCAAGGGGACTAGTCCGTTTACCGGGGAGCTGTTTTTT.

The chain carries TRBV5-1 and TRBJ2-3; tentative D call: TRBD1 (6 bases). Germline-derived CDR1 and CDR2 are SGHRS and YFSETQ. Trimming took 3 bases from V and 2 from J, leaving 13 bases between them. The CDR3 runs 15 residues. CDR3 sequence (DNA): TGCGCCAGCAGCTCCCAGGGGCCTCTCACAGATACGCAGTATTTT. It is translated as CASSSQGPLTDTQYF.

This chain uses TRBV12-3 or TRBV12-4 with TRBJ2-3, with TRBD2 identical over 16 bases. CDR3 size: 17 residues. The V and J ends lost 5 bases and 5 bases, in that order; junction bases with no gene match: 7. The CDR3 DNA reads TGTGCCAGCAGTCCCCGGGGACTAGCGGGGGGGGTAGATACGCAGTATTTT. Translating gives CASSPRGLAGGVDTQYF.